These 28 T cell receptor beta chains originate from one sample sequenced in a study of blood T cells in healthy people across ages. A second PCR, run for 7 to 11 cycles, used a sample-barcoded 5' primer plus a J-beta primer mix. One entry per CDR3 protein results from TCRdb running MiXCR on the 5' RACE reads. The sample carries around 1,700,000 distinct CDR3 sequences, about 28% recorded once. Sequencing was carried out using blood. The receptors were gathered from a woman aged 25 to 45 in good health.

The chain has TRBV7-3 and TRBJ2-3, with D perhaps matching TRBD2 (6 bases). V lost 5 bases, J lost 8 bases, and 20 bases lay in between. The germline V gene encodes CDR1 SGHTA and CDR2 FQGTGA. CDR3 length: 15 amino acids. The CDR3, as DNA: TGTGCCAGCAGCGCAGGGTGGGGGACTCCTGCTACGCAGTATTTT. Protein sequence: CASSAGWGTPATQYF.

This clonotype was recorded many times. The J gene is TRBJ2-7, the V gene TRBV7-9; a weak D match, TRBD1 (6 bases). CDR1 SEHNR and CDR2 FQNEAQ come from the germline V gene (reference sequence). The V end was cut by 5 bases, the J end by 4 bases, with 12 bases between. This CDR3 contains 13 residues. This CDR3 is CASSPYRDYEQYF. In DNA form, the CDR3 reads TGTGCCAGCAGCCCATACAGGGATTACGAGCAGTACTTC.

The chain uses TRBV5-1 and TRBJ1-4; D might be TRBD1 (6 bases). The CDR3 loop spans 18 amino acids. Germline V gives CDR1 SGHRS, CDR2 YFSETQ. Between the trimmed V and J ends, which lost 1 base and 0 bases, there was a span of 16 bases. The CDR3 spells CASSLNARGISTNEKLFF. DNA of the CDR3: TGCGCCAGCAGCTTGAATGCCAGGGGAATTTCAACTAATGAAAAACTGTTTTTT.

The table lists this clonotype with a few counts. Since a much larger clone is just one base distant, this may be a read error. This chain connects TRBV30 to TRBJ2-7; D remains ambiguous. With 4 bases removed from V and 3 bases from J, the gap between germline ends came to 7 bases. CDR1 GTSNPN and CDR2 SVGIG come from the germline V gene (reference sequence). The CDR3 is made up of 11 amino acids. The CDR3 is CAWMGNYEQYF. In DNA form, the CDR3 reads TGTGCCTGGATGGGCAACTACGAGCAGTACTTC.

Points on this clonotype: A read error may produce the germline difference seen at one junction end. J is TRBJ2-7 and V is TRBV9, with 12 bases lining up with TRBD1. Germline V gene data show CDR1 as SGDLS and CDR2 as YYNGEE. This CDR3 spans 15 amino acids. The CDR3 DNA is TGTGCCGGCAGCGCTGGGACAGGGGGCAAGTACGAGCAGTACTTC. Its translation: CAGSAGTGGKYEQYF.

This clonotype occurred many times. The CDR3 sequence is CSARGLIYEQYF. CDR3 nucleotides: TGCAGTGCTAGAGGACTAATCTACGAGCAGTACTTC. The genes are TRBV20-1 and TRBJ2-7; the D gene is possibly TRBD2 (5 bases). Trimming cost V 1 base and J 3 bases, with 7 bases left between them. From germline, CDR1 is DFQATT and CDR2 SNEGSKA (reference sequence). The CDR3 has 12 residues.

In its sample, this clonotype was seen many times. The rearrangement joins TRBV20-1 to TRBJ2-1; D is perhaps TRBD1 (5 bases). Trimming removed 0 bases at V and 7 bases at J, with 13 bases between. This CDR3 has 14 residues. Germline loops: CDR1 DFQATT, CDR2 SNEGSKA (reference sequence). The CDR3 loop reads CSARERRKGNEQFF. The CDR3 DNA follows: TGCAGTGCTAGAGAACGCAGGAAGGGGAATGAGCAGTTCTTC.

Worth noting for this clonotype: Since a much larger clone is just one base distant, this may be a read error. V is TRBV10-3 and J is TRBJ2-7; D ambiguous. Trimming cost V 8 bases and J 3 bases, with 11 bases left between them. The CDR3 is 12 residues long. CDR1 and CDR2 from the germline V gene are ENHRY and SYGVKD. The CDR3 DNA is TGTGCCATCGGTGGGAATCTCTACGAGCAGTACTTC. Translating gives CAIGGNLYEQYF.

This clonotype was detected only a few times. The V gene is TRBV2, the J gene TRBJ1-6; D gene unclear. The CDR3 covers 13 residues. Trimming left V 7 bases short and J 5 bases short, with 9 bases between. Germline loops: CDR1 SNHLY, CDR2 FYNNEI. The CDR3 spells CASTITDNSPLHF. As DNA, the CDR3 is TGTGCCAGCACCATTACGGATAATTCACCCCTCCACTTT.

The chain uses TRBV5-5 and TRBJ1-5, with D maybe TRBD1 (5 bases). V shed 1 base and J shed 10 bases, with 15 bases lying between them. CDR3 size: 14 residues. From germline, CDR1 is SGHKS and CDR2 YYEKEE (reference sequence). Written as DNA, the CDR3 is TGTGCCAGCAGCTTGACTCTGGACATTACCCCCCAGCATTTT. As protein: CASSLTLDITPQHF.

V is TRBV20-1 and J is TRBJ2-2, with 9 nucleotides matching TRBD2. The CDR3 runs 15 residues. Germline V gene lookup returns CDR1 DFQATT and CDR2 SNEGSKA (reference sequence). V lost 6 bases and J lost 6; bases outside the gene matches: 11. CDR3 in DNA: TGCAGTGCCCCCCGGGGACTAGCTTTTCCCGGGGAGCTGTTTTTT. This gives the protein CSAPRGLAFPGELFF.

The chain carries TRBV5-1 and TRBJ2-1, with D possibly TRBD2 on 6 matching bases. The CDR3 consists of 15 residues. V shed 4 bases and J shed 3 bases, with 14 bases lying between them. Germline V gives CDR1 SGHRS, CDR2 YFSETQ. The CDR3 DNA sequence: TGCGCCAGCAGCCCCGCGGAGGGAGTCTACAATGAGCAGTTCTTC. Amino acid sequence: CASSPAEGVYNEQFF.

This chain connects TRBV7-9 to TRBJ1-1; D not certain. The CDR3 sequence is 13 residues long. V lost 3 bases and J lost 4, with 9 bases in between. Germline assignment: CDR1 SEHNR and CDR2 FQNEAQ (reference sequence). The CDR3 protein is CASSFLGPTEAFF. The CDR3 DNA sequence: TGTGCCAGCAGCTTCCTAGGGCCCACTGAAGCTTTCTTT.

This chain joins TRBV12-3 or TRBV12-4 and TRBJ2-1; the D gene is possibly TRBD1 (6 bases). With 5 bases removed from V and 1 base from J, the gap between germline ends came to 12 bases. This CDR3 is built from 15 residues. CDR3: CASSLWDISYNEQFF. CDR3 bases: TGTGCCAGCAGTCTCTGGGACATTTCCTACAATGAGCAGTTCTTC.

The genes are TRBV20-1 and TRBJ2-2; D gene unclear. The germline V and J ends were trimmed by 0 bases and 0 bases, with 14 bases remaining between them. The CDR3 contains 17 residues. Looked up from germline, CDR1 is DFQATT and CDR2 is SNEGSKA (reference sequence). The CDR3 coding sequence is TGCAGTGCTAGAGATCGTCATCGTCTCGCGAACACCGGGGAGCTGTTTTTT. Protein sequence: CSARDRHRLANTGELFF.

This clonotype occurred a few times. The CDR3 bases are TGTGCCAGCAGCATGGGGGCATACGGGCAGTACTTC. This encodes CASSMGAYGQYF. The J gene is TRBJ2-4, the V gene TRBV21-1; the DNA was not compared with TRBD1, the D call given in the table. TRBV21-1 is recorded as a pseudogene. CDR3 length: 12 residues.

Ten or more counts support this clonotype. V and J are TRBV28 and TRBJ2-7, with D unresolved. The CDR3 has 12 residues. CDR1 MDHEN and CDR2 SYDVKM come from the germline V gene. V was pared by 5 bases and J by 4 bases, with 9 bases between. The CDR3 reads CASSTILYEQYF. CDR3 nucleotides: TGTGCCAGCAGTACAATATTGTACGAGCAGTACTTC.

This clonotype was seen ten or more times. The chain joins TRBV12-3 or TRBV12-4 to TRBJ2-1; TRBD2 agrees at 7 bases. The CDR3 has 15 residues. V shed 3 bases, J shed 5 bases, and the junction held 7 bases outside the gene matches. The CDR3 spells CASSLGGGNHNEQFF. CDR3 DNA sequence: TGTGCCAGCAGTTTGGGGGGAGGGAACCACAATGAGCAGTTCTTC.

J is TRBJ1-1 and V is TRBV20-1; 8 bases fit TRBD1. The junction had 11 bases not matched to a gene; V was cut back by 3 bases and J by 8 bases. This CDR3 has 14 amino acids. Germline CDR1 is DFQATT and CDR2 is SNEGSKA (reference sequence). The CDR3 DNA reads as TGCAGTGCTAGGCAGGGGGCGAGGTCATTGGAAGCTTTCTTT. Translation gives CSARQGARSLEAFF.

This clonotype was seen ten or more times. The gene calls are TRBV12-3 or TRBV12-4 and TRBJ2-7; D gene unclear. The ends were cut back, 2 bases at V and 6 bases at J, with 14 bases in the middle. The CDR3 length is 14 residues. CDR3: CASSLSLKSGEQYF. The CDR3 bases are TGTGCCAGCAGTTTATCCCTTAAGTCGGGCGAGCAGTACTTC.

This clonotype was detected ten times or more. J is TRBJ2-7 and V is TRBV20-1; possible D gene TRBD1, 5 bases. The germline gives CDR1 DFQATT, CDR2 SNEGSKA (reference sequence). The CDR3 consists of 12 residues. Trimming took off 5 bases at V and 0 bases at J, with 8 bases between the two ends. CDR3 amino acids: CSAEGASYEQYF. The CDR3 region has the DNA TGCAGTGCTGAAGGGGCCTCCTACGAGCAGTACTTC.

J is TRBJ1-2 and V is TRBV9; D is unresolved. V lost 1 base to trimming and J lost 4 bases, with 14 bases between them. CDR1 is SGDLS, CDR2 YYNGEE, per germline. The CDR3 is 15 residues long. The CDR3 loop is CASSVYISQIYGYTF. CDR3 in DNA: TGTGCCAGCAGCGTATACATCTCTCAAATCTATGGCTACACCTTC.

This clonotype was observed at least ten times. The genes are TRBV6-5 and TRBJ2-4; D might be TRBD2 (7 bases). With 8 bases removed from V and 9 bases from J, the gap between germline ends came to 14 bases. This CDR3 has 12 residues. The germline gives CDR1 MNHEY, CDR2 SVGAGI. The CDR3, as DNA: TGTGCCAGCCGAAGGGGGGAGGGCATTCAGTACTTC. It codes for CASRRGEGIQYF.

This chain uses TRBV27 with TRBJ2-1; weak D call: TRBD2 (5 bases). Germline loops: CDR1 MNHEY, CDR2 SMNVEV (reference sequence). This CDR3 contains 19 residues. The V and J ends lost 0 bases and 0 bases respectively, with 18 bases between them. CDR3 nucleotide sequence: TGTGCCAGCAGTTTATCCCGGGCTAGCCCACATAGCTCCTACAATGAGCAGTTCTTC. Translated: CASSLSRASPHSSYNEQFF.

The chain employs TRBV5-1 and TRBJ1-1, with D possibly being TRBD1 (5 bases). Per germline, CDR1 SGHRS and CDR2 YFSETQ. With 5 bases removed from V and 11 bases from J, the gap between germline ends came to 25 bases. There are 15 residues in the CDR3. This chain's CDR3 is CASRQVGSSSSEAFF. CDR3 sequence (DNA): TGCGCCAGCAGACAGGTTGGATCCTCCTCGTCGGAGGCTTTCTTT.

This clonotype was found many times. J is TRBJ2-5 and V is TRBV29-1, with TRBD1 matching over 8 bases. The CDR3 consists of 15 residues. Germline CDR1 and CDR2: SQVTM and ANQGSEA. V shed 7 bases, J shed 2 bases, and the junction held 12 bases outside the gene matches. CDR3 nucleotide sequence: TGCAGCGCCGCGCGGATAGGGACAGGACAAGAGACCCAGTACTTC. As protein: CSAARIGTGQETQYF.

This clonotype was detected ten times or more. V and J are TRBV6-5 and TRBJ2-1; 9 nucleotides match TRBD2. Germline V gene data show CDR1 as MNHEY and CDR2 as SVGAGI. The CDR3 is 19 residues long. The V gene end was trimmed by 0 bases and the J gene end by 0 bases; junction bases not matched to a gene: 9. CDR3 amino acids: CASSYSGLAGLFSYNEQFF. CDR3 nucleotide sequence: TGTGCCAGCAGTTACTCGGGGCTAGCGGGGCTCTTCTCCTACAATGAGCAGTTCTTC.

This clonotype was seen more than once but under ten times. This chain connects TRBV28 to TRBJ1-1, with D possibly TRBD1 on 6 matching bases. Germline V gene data show CDR1 as MDHEN and CDR2 as SYDVKM. Trimming took 6 bases from V and 5 from J, leaving 19 bases between them. The CDR3 totals 15 residues. CDR3 in DNA: TGTGCCAGCAGCCGGAGACAGGCCGAGACAACTGAAGCTTTCTTT. Amino acid sequence: CASSRRQAETTEAFF.